The 10 T cell receptor beta chains given below trace back to one sample, sequenced in a study of blood T cells in healthy people across ages. It was with a sample-barcoded 5' primer and a J-beta primer mix that a second PCR of about 7 to 12 cycles was run. TCRdb analysed the 5' RACE reads with MiXCR anew, one entry per CDR3 protein. This table has almost 1 million distinct CDR3 sequences, roughly 47% appearing once. The source material was blood. The receptors shown here come from a woman aged 55-70 years in good health.

V is TRBV5-1 and J is TRBJ1-2; the match to TRBD1 covers 8 bases. J was trimmed by 2 bases and V by 1 base; bases with no gene match: 13. Germline loops: CDR1 SGHRS, CDR2 YFSETQ. This CDR3 comprises 18 residues. CDR3 region: CASSLSSGQGFGNYGYTF. For the CDR3, the DNA is TGCGCCAGCAGCTTGAGTAGTGGACAGGGTTTTGGAAACTATGGCTACACCTTC.

This clonotype was recorded many times. This chain joins TRBV5-1 and TRBJ2-1; TRBD2 aligns across 14 bases. There are 15 residues in the CDR3. V gave up 4 bases and J gave up 7 bases; unmatched junction bases: 4. Germline CDR1 SGHRS, CDR2 YFSETQ. CDR3: CASSVGTSGSNEQFF. DNA for the CDR3: TGCGCCAGCAGCGTTGGGACTAGCGGGAGTAATGAGCAGTTCTTC.

This clonotype was picked up one time. The V and J genes are TRBV7-2 and TRBJ2-1; D gene ambiguous. The V gene lost 1 base and the J gene lost 10 bases, with 17 bases spanning the gap. The CDR3 has 15 residues. Germline loops: CDR1 SGHTA, CDR2 FQGNSA. This chain's CDR3 is CASSLVITAAKEQFF. For the CDR3, the DNA is TGTGCCAGCAGCTTAGTAATCACCGCGGCCAAGGAGCAGTTCTTC.

The chain uses TRBV7-2 and TRBJ2-7, with TRBD2 matching over 8 bases. With 5 bases clipped from V and 6 bases from J, the junction kept 15 bases outside the gene matches. The length of the CDR3 is 16 residues. CDR1 is SGHTA and CDR2 is FQGNSA in the germline V gene. The CDR3: CASSLRTSWQTCEQYF. The CDR3, as DNA: TGTGCCAGCAGCCTCCGGACTAGCTGGCAAACCTGCGAGCAGTACTTC.

CDR3 residues: CSVERRAGDHYNEQFF. The CDR3 DNA follows: TGCAGCGTTGAAAGGAGAGCTGGAGATCACTACAATGAGCAGTTCTTC. The V and J genes are TRBV29-1 and TRBJ2-1; unclear D gene. The CDR3 totals 16 residues. Trimming stripped 2 bases from V and 3 bases from J, with 17 bases between. CDR1 is SQVTM, CDR2 ANQGSEA, per germline.

The chain joins TRBV20-1 to TRBJ2-1; 11 positions agree with TRBD2. The CDR3 has 13 residues. Trimming took 3 bases from V and 8 from J; bases not matched to a gene: 3. CDR1 and CDR2 from the germline V gene are DFQATT and SNEGSKA (reference sequence). The CDR3 sequence: CSASSGRVHEQFF. CDR3 in DNA: TGCAGTGCTAGTAGCGGGAGGGTACATGAGCAGTTCTTC.

The rearrangement uses TRBV7-8 and TRBJ1-1, with TRBD1 identical over 10 bases. The germline V gene has CDR1 SGHVS and CDR2 FQNEAQ. V dropped 1 base and J dropped 5; count of bases not matched to a gene: 7. The CDR3 extends over 16 amino acids. The CDR3 DNA follows: TGTGCCAGCAGCTTAGTTCCCGGACAGGGGGGGACTGAAGCTTTCTTT. The encoded protein is CASSLVPGQGGTEAFF.

This chain uses TRBV7-9 with TRBJ2-5; the match to TRBD2 covers 13 bases. V was pared by 3 bases and J by 6 bases, with 7 bases of the junction left unmatched. This CDR3 region has 16 residues. The germline CDR1 and CDR2 sequences are SEHNR and FQNEAQ (reference sequence). The chain's CDR3 is CASSFVLAGGPQTQYF. The CDR3 DNA sequence: TGTGCCAGCAGCTTCGTACTAGCGGGAGGGCCGCAGACCCAGTACTTC.

This clonotype was seen only a few times. The chain has TRBV29-1 and TRBJ2-5; 14 bases agree with TRBD2. The CDR3 totals 14 residues. In germline, CDR1 is SQVTM, CDR2 ANQGSEA. Here the CDR3 DNA reads TGCGGGACTAGCGGGAGCTCTAGGGTAGAGACCCAGTACTTC. This sequence encodes CGTSGSSRVETQYF.

The CDR3 DNA reads TGTGCCAGCAGCTTAGCTTCTAGCGGGAAGAGGCGAGAGACCCAGTACTTC. Amino acids: CASSLASSGKRRETQYF. The rearrangement links TRBV7-9 to TRBJ2-5, with 9 bases lining up with TRBD2. This CDR3 region has 17 residues. Germline CDR1 SEHNR, CDR2 FQNEAQ (reference sequence). J gave up 4 bases and V 0 bases, and 9 bases lay outside the gene matches.